The clone carrying this T cell receptor beta chain was counted a few times. As yet, its antigen is unknown. The V and J ends lost 6 bases and 5 bases, in that order; junction bases with no gene match: 16. This CDR3 has 16 amino acids. CDR1 is DFQATT and CDR2 is SNEGSKA in the germline V gene (reference sequence). The data belong to a study of vaccination and CD4 T cells after COVID-19. Study as a whole: Overlapping peptides covering the spike proteins of SARS-CoV-2, HCoV-NL63, HCoV-OC43 and HCoV-229E were added to stimulate cells.

The study, taken as a whole, reports: Convalescent patients displayed spike mono-reactivity in 304 of 307 vaccine-specific clones. Convalescent patients saw a median about 90% of their reactive clones show up only after vaccination.

Described time point: late sampling 161 to 241 days after vaccination in three convalescent patients. Treatment described: roughly ten-day PBMC culture with coronavirus spike peptide pools or control peptides (ViraFEST assay). Sequencing of DNA taken from cultured CD4+ T cells relied on the Oncomine TCR Beta short-read assay. TCRdb re-derived calls from the PCR reads in MiXCR, one entry per CDR3 protein. The repertoire holds 20,000 to 25,000 distinct CDR3 sequences, with over 25% as singletons. V is TRBV20-1 and J is TRBJ1-1; the match to TRBD1 covers 9 bases. The TCR comes from a human donor who had recovered from COVID-19. Specimen: CD4+ T cells from blood, cultured in vitro, collected about 7 months after SARS-CoV-2 vaccination. In DNA form, the CDR3 reads TGCAGTGCCACCAGACCCGGACAGGGGTGGGAAACTGAAGCTTTCTTT. It translates to CSATRPGQGWETEAFF.